One sample yielded the 29 T cell receptor beta chains listed below, sequenced in a study of identical twins. From the 5' RACE reads, TCRdb called clonotypes with MiXCR, one entry per CDR3 protein. Counted here are just over 450,000 distinct CDR3 sequences, approximately 15% occurring once; the ten biggest clones make up over 0.5%. The same specimen was also included in a second study, on yellow fever vaccine responses in identical twins.

Material for sequencing was CD4+ T cells sorted from blood. Every receptor here comes from a woman younger than 30 in good health.

This chain links TRBV29-1 with TRBJ2-3; 8 bases are shared with TRBD1. Germline V lookup: CDR1 SQVTM, CDR2 ANQGSEA. With 6 bases clipped from V and 4 bases from J, the junction kept 9 bases outside the gene matches. This CDR3 comprises 14 residues. CDR3 in DNA: TGCAGCGTAGCCCAGACAGGGGTGGCAGATACGCAGTATTTT. Protein product: CSVAQTGVADTQYF.

The V gene is TRBV7-9, the J gene TRBJ2-7; TRBD1 matches 7 bases. The CDR3 extends over 16 amino acids. CDR1 and CDR2 (germline): SEHNR, FQNEAQ (reference sequence). Trimming cost V 5 bases and J 1 base; bases outside gene matches: 11. CDR3 nucleotides: TGTGCCAGCAGCGGAGCCGACAGGGTTTTTTCCTACGAGCAGTACTTC. Amino acid sequence: CASSGADRVFSYEQYF.

This clonotype showed up many times. This rearrangement joins TRBV6-1 to TRBJ2-1; 7 bases align to TRBD2. The ends lost 2 bases at V and 6 bases at J; junction bases unmatched: 7. From germline, CDR1 is MNHNS and CDR2 SASEGT. CDR3 size: 15 residues. The CDR3: CASSERLAASNEQFF. CDR3 bases: TGTGCCAGCAGTGAACGGCTAGCGGCTTCCAATGAGCAGTTCTTC.

A few counts support this clonotype. The rearrangement uses TRBV20-1 and TRBJ1-4; 8 bases line up with TRBD1. Germline V CDR1 and CDR2: DFQATT, SNEGSKA (reference sequence). With 3 bases clipped from V and 10 bases from J, the junction kept 7 bases outside the gene matches. The CDR3 runs 13 residues. The CDR3 nucleotides are TGCAGTGCTAGGTCAGGGGGCTCCGCAAAACTGTTTTTT. This encodes CSARSGGSAKLFF.

This clonotype was found a few times. The J gene is TRBJ2-1, the V gene TRBV29-1; possible D gene TRBD1, 5 bases. The CDR3 runs to 10 residues. V lost 7 bases to trimming and J lost 10 bases, with 11 bases between them. CDR1 is SQVTM and CDR2 is ANQGSEA in the germline V gene. In DNA, the CDR3 is TGCAGCGCACAGGTTGCGGAGCAGTTCTTC. Its translation: CSAQVAEQFF.

This chain links TRBV3-1 with TRBJ2-3; D is perhaps TRBD2 (6 bases). CDR1 is LGHDT, CDR2 YNNKEL, per germline (reference sequence). The V end was cut by 3 bases, the J end by 4 bases, with 23 bases between. The length of the CDR3 is 18 residues. The CDR3 DNA sequence: TGTGCCAGCAGCCAGGGCCCCAGGAGCGGGTGGAGCGCAGATACGCAGTATTTT. This sequence encodes CASSQGPRSGWSADTQYF.

The table lists this clonotype with a few counts. The chain couples TRBV4-2 to TRBJ2-5; 8 positions match TRBD2. The CDR3 sequence is 18 residues long. From germline, CDR1 is LGHNA and CDR2 YNFKEQ. V lost 4 bases, J lost 1 base, and 14 bases stayed unmatched. The CDR3 here is CASSPLGGLLAAQETQYF. Written as DNA, the CDR3 is TGTGCCAGCAGCCCGTTAGGAGGGCTACTAGCGGCCCAAGAGACCCAGTACTTC.

In its sample, this clonotype was seen a few times. The rearrangement links TRBV4-3 to TRBJ1-6; D is perhaps TRBD1 (6 bases). This CDR3 has 17 amino acids. Trimming removed 2 bases from V and 10 bases from J, with 21 bases in between. CDR1 and CDR2 from the germline V gene are LGHNA and YSLEER. The CDR3 DNA is TGCGCCAGCAGCCAAATGGGGGGGGGCGCGGGAGGATCACCCCTCCACTTT. Residues: CASSQMGGGAGGSPLHF.

This clonotype turned up a few times. The chain couples TRBV18 to TRBJ2-1, with 7 bases aligning to TRBD1. V trimming: 1 base; J trimming: 3 bases; junction bases outside the gene matches: 9. This CDR3 spans 17 amino acids. Germline V gene lookup returns CDR1 KGHSH and CDR2 LQKENI. The CDR3 loop reads CASSPLPPGQIYNEQFF. The CDR3 nucleotides read TGTGCCAGCTCACCACTCCCCCCGGGACAGATCTACAATGAGCAGTTCTTC.

This clonotype was seen a few times. The V and J genes are TRBV2 and TRBJ2-1; 8 bases align to TRBD1. The CDR3 runs 13 residues. Germline V gene lookup returns CDR1 SNHLY and CDR2 FYNNEI. V trimming: 7 bases; J trimming: 3 bases; junction bases outside the gene matches: 2. This CDR3 reads CASKGQVYNEQFF. DNA for the CDR3: TGTGCCAGCAAGGGACAGGTCTACAATGAGCAGTTCTTC.

As DNA, the CDR3 is TGTGCCAGCAGTTTATTCTCTCCGGGACTAGCGGGAGGAGAGACCCAGTACTTC. It is translated as CASSLFSPGLAGGETQYF. The V and J genes are TRBV12-3 or TRBV12-4 and TRBJ2-5, with 15 bases aligning to TRBD2. CDR3 length: 18 residues. The junction had 8 bases not matched to a gene; V was cut back by 2 bases and J by 4 bases.

This clonotype was detected only a few times. The CDR3 reads CSVIKGEEQYF. CDR3 DNA sequence: TGCAGTGTCATAAAGGGGGAAGAGCAGTACTTC. The chain combines TRBV20-1 with TRBJ2-7; maybe TRBD1 (6 bases). Deletions cut 7 bases from V and 7 bases from J, with 14 bases between. Germline V CDR1 and CDR2: DFQATT, SNEGSKA (reference sequence). This CDR3 spans 11 amino acids.

This clonotype has only a few counts. CDR3 DNA sequence: TGCGCCAGCAGCCAAGATCGTCGCAAATCGTCGGGACTAGCGGGAACCGGGGGAGAGACCCAGTACTTC. Translating it yields CASSQDRRKSSGLAGTGGETQYF. The chain combines TRBV4-1 with TRBJ2-5; 13 bases agree with TRBD2. Unmatched junction bases numbered 23, after V lost 0 bases and J lost 4 bases. Germline V CDR1 and CDR2: MGHRA, YSYEKL. The CDR3 contains 23 residues.

This clonotype showed up just a few times. The chain employs TRBV7-9 and TRBJ2-1; TRBD2 matches at 7 bases. The length of the CDR3 is 15 residues. V was clipped by 7 bases and J by 4 bases; unmatched bases: 10. Germline CDR1 reads SEHNR; CDR2 reads FQNEAQ (reference sequence). The CDR3 coding sequence is TGTGCCAGCACGGGCGGAGGCGGGAGTTACAATGAGCAGTTCTTC. Its protein product is CASTGGGGSYNEQFF.

This clonotype appeared many times. This sequence joins TRBV15 and TRBJ2-5; D perhaps matches TRBD2 (5 bases). Per germline, CDR1 LNHNV and CDR2 YYDKDF (reference sequence). V lost 4 bases and J 0 bases, leaving 12 bases between the germline ends. The CDR3 extends over 15 amino acids. The CDR3 here is CATSTTLVHQETQYF. CDR3 in DNA: TGTGCCACCAGCACAACACTAGTACACCAAGAGACCCAGTACTTC.

The chain has TRBV2 and TRBJ2-3; D remains ambiguous. CDR1 and CDR2 (germline): SNHLY, FYNNEI. The V end was cut by 3 bases, the J end by 2 bases, with 9 bases between. There are 14 residues in the CDR3. The CDR3 nucleotides are TGTGCCAGCAGTGAGGCCTACTACACAGATACGCAGTATTTT. Its translation is CASSEAYYTDTQYF. Variable domain in full (rest from reference TRBV2 and TRBJ2-3): EPEVTQTPSHQVTQMGQEVILRCVPISNHLYFYWYRQILGQKVEFLVSFYNNEISEKSEIFDDQFSVERPDGSNFTLKIRSTKLEDSAMYFCASSEAYYTDTQYFGPGTRLTVL.

This clonotype turned up a few times. The chain is built from TRBV12-3 or TRBV12-4 and TRBJ2-7; 7 bases align to TRBD2. V lost 3 bases to trimming and J lost 2 bases; unmatched junction nucleotides: 7. The CDR3 totals 15 residues. The CDR3 sequence is CASSFRAGYTYEQYF. The CDR3 DNA reads as TGTGCCAGCAGTTTTCGAGCGGGGTACACCTACGAGCAGTACTTC.

This rearrangement joins TRBV28 to TRBJ2-7; 8 positions match TRBD1. Looked up from germline, CDR1 is MDHEN and CDR2 is SYDVKM. The CDR3 is made up of 13 amino acids. Trimming at V came to 6 bases and at J to 5 bases, leaving 6 bases not matched to a gene. CDR3 DNA sequence: TGTGCCAGCAGAAGACAGGGGTTCCACGAGCAGTACTTC. It specifies CASRRQGFHEQYF.

V gene TRBV5-1 combines with J gene TRBJ2-1; perhaps TRBD2 as D (6 bases). Per germline, CDR1 SGHRS and CDR2 YFSETQ. Trimming left V 0 bases short and J 7 bases short, with 17 bases between. This CDR3 has 16 residues. CDR3 loop: CASSLELGRALNEQFF. The CDR3 DNA follows: TGCGCCAGCAGCTTGGAACTCGGGAGAGCGTTGAATGAGCAGTTCTTC.

The V and J genes are TRBV29-1 and TRBJ1-1; D is ambiguous. This CDR3 region has 12 residues. Germline loops: CDR1 SQVTM, CDR2 ANQGSEA. Trimming removed 5 bases from V and 7 bases from J, with 14 bases in between. Here the CDR3 reads CSVRRRGDEAFF. DNA of the CDR3: TGCAGCGTTCGAAGACGTGGTGATGAAGCTTTCTTT. The complete variable domain, with remaining parts taken from reference TRBV29-1 and TRBJ1-1, reads SAVISQKPSRDICQRGTSLTIQCQVDSQVTMMFWYRQQPGQSLTLIATANQGSEATYESGFVIDKFPISRPNLTFSTLTVSNMSPEDSSIYLCSVRRRGDEAFFGQGTRLTVV.

This chain links TRBV7-9 with TRBJ2-3, with 8 bases aligning to TRBD2. The ends lost 4 bases at V and 5 bases at J; junction bases unmatched: 8. This CDR3 has 15 amino acids. Germline V gives CDR1 SEHNR, CDR2 FQNEAQ (reference sequence). The chain's CDR3 is CASSSIRGGGDTQYF. The CDR3 DNA follows: TGTGCCAGCAGCTCGATCCGGGGGGGAGGAGATACGCAGTATTTT. The full variable domain, completed using reference TRBV7-9 and TRBJ2-3, is DTGVSQNPRHKITKRGQNVTFRCDPISEHNRLYWYRQTLGQGPEFLTYFQNEAQLEKSRLLSDRFSAERPKGSFSTLEIQRTEQGDSAMYLCASSSIRGGGDTQYFGPGTRLTVL.

The genes are TRBV11-2 and TRBJ2-3, with TRBD2 matching 7 bases. The CDR3 runs to 13 residues. V was pared by 4 bases and J by 15 bases, with 13 bases of the junction left unmatched. Germline V gene sequence: CDR1 SGHAT, CDR2 FQNNGV. The CDR3 loop reads CASSSQRGPRGYF. DNA for the CDR3: TGTGCCAGCAGCTCCCAGCGGGGCCCTCGGGGATATTTT.

The table lists this clonotype with a few counts. The chain has TRBV4-2 and TRBJ2-7; 11 nucleotides align to TRBD2. The trim removed 1 base at V and 0 bases at J, leaving 2 bases unmatched. The CDR3 is 16 residues long. In germline, CDR1 is LGHNA, CDR2 YNFKEQ. The DNA for the CDR3 is TGTGCCAGCAGCCAAGCCGGGACTAGCGGCTCCTACGAGCAGTACTTC. Protein product: CASSQAGTSGSYEQYF.

The chain joins TRBV4-2 to TRBJ2-1; D remains ambiguous. CDR3 length: 12 amino acids. Trimming took off 6 bases at V and 5 bases at J, with 8 bases between the two ends. Germline V lookup: CDR1 LGHNA, CDR2 YNFKEQ. CDR3 amino acids: CASSERDNEQFF. CDR3 DNA: TGTGCCAGCAGTGAGCGAGACAATGAGCAGTTCTTC.

Here the CDR3 reads CASSKSNYSAVYNEQFF. CDR3 sequence (DNA): TGTGCCAGCAGCAAATCCAACTACAGCGCGGTCTACAATGAGCAGTTCTTC. V usage is TRBV12-3 or TRBV12-4 and J usage is TRBJ2-1; no definite D call. The CDR3 totals 17 residues. The germline V and J ends were trimmed by 6 bases and 3 bases, with 21 bases remaining between them.

The chain carries TRBV23-1 and TRBJ2-3; D ambiguous. TRBV23-1 qualifies as an ORF whose function is uncertain. Trimming pared 7 bases from V and 5 bases from J, leaving 4 bases between. This CDR3 is 10 amino acids long. CDR3 amino acids: CASIQDTQYF. DNA of the CDR3: TGCGCCAGCATCCAAGATACGCAGTATTTT.

The gene calls are TRBV28 and TRBJ2-1, with 8 nucleotides matching TRBD2. CDR1 MDHEN and CDR2 SYDVKM come from the germline V gene. V was clipped by 6 bases and J by 4 bases; unmatched bases: 8. The CDR3 extends over 15 amino acids. CDR3 nucleotides: TGTGCCAGCAGCCCAGTAGCGGGAACTTACAATGAGCAGTTCTTC. This codes for CASSPVAGTYNEQFF.

CDR3 nucleotide sequence: TGTGCCAGCAGTGAAATCGCGGGAGGGCCGAATGAGCAGTTCTTC. Translation: CASSEIAGGPNEQFF. This chain uses TRBV2 with TRBJ2-1; 9 bases fit TRBD2. The CDR3 contains 15 residues. V lost 2 bases to trimming and J lost 7 bases; unmatched junction nucleotides: 6. CDR1 is SNHLY and CDR2 is FYNNEI in the germline V gene.

The V and J genes are TRBV28 and TRBJ1-6; D ambiguous. V was shortened by 3 bases and J by 7 bases, with 7 bases between the two germline ends. The CDR3 extends over 13 amino acids. Looked up from germline, CDR1 is MDHEN and CDR2 is SYDVKM. The CDR3 spells CASSFDFNSPLHF. The CDR3 region has the DNA TGTGCCAGCAGTTTCGACTTCAATTCACCCCTCCACTTT.